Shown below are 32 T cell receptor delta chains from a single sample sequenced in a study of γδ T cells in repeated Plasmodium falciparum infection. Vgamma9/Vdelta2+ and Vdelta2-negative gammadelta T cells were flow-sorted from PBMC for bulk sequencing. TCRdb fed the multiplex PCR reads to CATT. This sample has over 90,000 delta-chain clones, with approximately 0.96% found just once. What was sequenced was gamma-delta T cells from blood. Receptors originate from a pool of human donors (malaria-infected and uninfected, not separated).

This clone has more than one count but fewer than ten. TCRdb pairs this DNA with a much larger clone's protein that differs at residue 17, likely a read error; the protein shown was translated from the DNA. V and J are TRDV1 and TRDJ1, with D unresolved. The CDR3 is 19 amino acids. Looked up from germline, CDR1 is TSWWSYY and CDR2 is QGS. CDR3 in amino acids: CALGSQGVATPLSTDKHIF. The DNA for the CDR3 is TGTGCTCTTGGGTCCCAGGGAGTGGCTACTCCCCTGTCTACCGATAAACACATCTTT.

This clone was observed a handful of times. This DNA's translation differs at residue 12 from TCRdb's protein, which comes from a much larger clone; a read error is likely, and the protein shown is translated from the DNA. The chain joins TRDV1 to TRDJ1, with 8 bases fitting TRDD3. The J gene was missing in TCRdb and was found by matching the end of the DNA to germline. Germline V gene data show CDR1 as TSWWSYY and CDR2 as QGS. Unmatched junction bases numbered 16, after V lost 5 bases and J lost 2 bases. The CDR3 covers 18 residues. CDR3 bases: TGTGCTCTTGGGACCTCGAGGTCCGTGGGGGATGGAACCGATAAACTCATCTTT. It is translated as CALGTSRSVGDGTDKLIF.

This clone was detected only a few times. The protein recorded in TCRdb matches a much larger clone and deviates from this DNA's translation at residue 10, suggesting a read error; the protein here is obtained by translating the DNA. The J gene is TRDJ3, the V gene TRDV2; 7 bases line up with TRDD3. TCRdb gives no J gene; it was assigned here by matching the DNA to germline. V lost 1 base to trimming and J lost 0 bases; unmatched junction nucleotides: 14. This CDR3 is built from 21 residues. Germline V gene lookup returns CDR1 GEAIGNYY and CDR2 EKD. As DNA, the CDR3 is TGTGCCTGTGACACAAGGGTGCTGGGGGGATCCAGCTCCTGGGACACCCGACAGATGTTTTTC. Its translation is CACDTRVLGGSSSWDTRQMFF.

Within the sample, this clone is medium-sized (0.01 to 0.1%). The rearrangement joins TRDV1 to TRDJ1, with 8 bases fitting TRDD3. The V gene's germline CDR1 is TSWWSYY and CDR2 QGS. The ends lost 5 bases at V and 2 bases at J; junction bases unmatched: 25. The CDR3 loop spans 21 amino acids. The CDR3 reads CALGPQRASFGIRGRTDKLIF. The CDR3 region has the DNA TGTGCTCTTGGGCCCCAGAGGGCGTCCTTTGGGATACGGGGAAGGACCGATAAACTCATCTTT.

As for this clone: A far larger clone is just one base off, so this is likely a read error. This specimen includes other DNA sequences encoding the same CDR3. The CDR3 DNA reads TGTGCTCTTGGGGACCCATACCCTGGGGGCCCAGTTGGACTCATCTTC. Protein sequence: CALGDPYPGGPVGLIF. V gene assignment gives TRDV1, but the J gene was left uncalled; the D call of TRDD3 is as the table states it, not checked on the DNA. The germline V gene encodes CDR1 TSWWSYY and CDR2 QGS. The CDR3 consists of 16 residues.

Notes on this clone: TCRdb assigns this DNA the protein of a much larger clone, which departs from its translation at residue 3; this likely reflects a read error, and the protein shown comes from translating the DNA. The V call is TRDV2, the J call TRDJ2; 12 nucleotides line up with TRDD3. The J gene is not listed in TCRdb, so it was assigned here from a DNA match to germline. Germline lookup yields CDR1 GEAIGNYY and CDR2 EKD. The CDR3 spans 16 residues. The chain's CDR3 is CARDTVSGGYAAQLFF. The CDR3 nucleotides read TGTGCCCGTGACACCGTGTCTGGGGGATACGCAGCACAACTCTTCTTT.

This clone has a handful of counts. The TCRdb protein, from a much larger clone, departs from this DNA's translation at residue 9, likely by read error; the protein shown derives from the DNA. The CDR3 nucleotides read TGTGCCTGTGTCAACCTGGGGGATCTGGCGACCGATAAACTCATCTTT. Protein: CACVNLGDLATDKLIF. V usage is TRDV2 and J usage is TRDJ1, with TRDD3 identical over 9 bases. The CDR3 spans 16 residues. CDR1 and CDR2 (germline): GEAIGNYY, EKD. The V and J ends lost 5 bases and 2 bases, in that order; junction bases with no gene match: 11.

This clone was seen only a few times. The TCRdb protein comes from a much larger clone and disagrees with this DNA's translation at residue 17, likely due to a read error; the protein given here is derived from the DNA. Here the CDR3 reads CACDTGSLYRLGDLEYADKLIF. The CDR3 DNA follows: TGTGCCTGTGACACCGGGAGTTTGTATCGACTGGGGGATTTGGAATACGCCGATAAACTCATCTTT. The chain combines TRDV2 with TRDJ1, with 10 bases identical to TRDD3. TCRdb records no J gene; here it was assigned by comparing the DNA to germline. The CDR3 runs to 22 residues. The germline gives CDR1 GEAIGNYY, CDR2 EKD. V was clipped by 0 bases and J by 3 bases; unmatched bases: 24.

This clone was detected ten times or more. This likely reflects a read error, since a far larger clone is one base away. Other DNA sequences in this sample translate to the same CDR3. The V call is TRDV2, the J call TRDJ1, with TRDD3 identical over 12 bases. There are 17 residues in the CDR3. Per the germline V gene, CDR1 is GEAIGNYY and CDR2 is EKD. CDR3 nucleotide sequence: TGTGCCTGTGACACACTGGATACTGGGGGATACACCGATAAACTCATCTTC. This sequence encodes CACDTLDTGGYTDKLIF.

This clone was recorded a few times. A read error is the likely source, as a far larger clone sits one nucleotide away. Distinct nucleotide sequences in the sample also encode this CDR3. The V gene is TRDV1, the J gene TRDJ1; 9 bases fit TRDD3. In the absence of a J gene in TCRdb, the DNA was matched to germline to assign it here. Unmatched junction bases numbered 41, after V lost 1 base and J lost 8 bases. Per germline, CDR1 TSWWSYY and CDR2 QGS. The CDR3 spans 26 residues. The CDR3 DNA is TGTGCTCTTGGGGAACGATCCTTCCCAAAGACCCAAGTGTTACTGGGGGAATGTCGAGCGAACGACAAACTCATCTTT. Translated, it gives CALGERSFPKTQVLLGECRANDKLIF.

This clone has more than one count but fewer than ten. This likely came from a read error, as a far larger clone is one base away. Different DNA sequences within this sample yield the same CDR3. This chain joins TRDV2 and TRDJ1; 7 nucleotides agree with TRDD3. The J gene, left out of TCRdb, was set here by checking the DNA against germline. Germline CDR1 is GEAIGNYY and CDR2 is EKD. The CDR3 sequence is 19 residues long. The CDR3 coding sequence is TGTGCCTGCGACACCTTAGTAAAGATACCGGATACGCTCACCGATAAACTCATCTTT. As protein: CACDTLVKIPDTLTDKLIF.

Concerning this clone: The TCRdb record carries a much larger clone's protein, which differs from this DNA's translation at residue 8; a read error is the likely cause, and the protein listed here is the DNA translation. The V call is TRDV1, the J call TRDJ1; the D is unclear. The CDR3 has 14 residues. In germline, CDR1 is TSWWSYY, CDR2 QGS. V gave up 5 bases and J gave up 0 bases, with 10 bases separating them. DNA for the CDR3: TGTGCTCTTGGGAAGGGCTCGCACACCGATAAACTCATCTTT. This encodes CALGKGSHTDKLIF.

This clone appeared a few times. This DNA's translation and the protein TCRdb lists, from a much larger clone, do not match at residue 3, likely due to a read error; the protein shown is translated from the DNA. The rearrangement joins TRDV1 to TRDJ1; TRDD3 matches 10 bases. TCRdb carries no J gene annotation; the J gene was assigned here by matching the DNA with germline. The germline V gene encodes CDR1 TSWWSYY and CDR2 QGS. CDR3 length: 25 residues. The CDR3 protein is CAPGPPAFQVLRVLGDLGDTDKLIF. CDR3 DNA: TGTGCTCCTGGGCCTCCGGCCTTCCAGGTCTTGAGAGTACTGGGGGATTTGGGTGACACCGATAAACTCATCTTT.

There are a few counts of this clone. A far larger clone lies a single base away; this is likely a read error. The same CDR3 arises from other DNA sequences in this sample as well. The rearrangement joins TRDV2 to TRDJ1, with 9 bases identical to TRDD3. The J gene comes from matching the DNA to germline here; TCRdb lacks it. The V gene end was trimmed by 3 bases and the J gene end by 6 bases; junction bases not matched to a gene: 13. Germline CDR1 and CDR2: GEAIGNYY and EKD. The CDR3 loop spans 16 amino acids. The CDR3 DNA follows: TGTGCCTGTGACCCCCTCTCGGGGATACGGGGATATAAACTCATCTTT. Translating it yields CACDPLSGIRGYKLIF.

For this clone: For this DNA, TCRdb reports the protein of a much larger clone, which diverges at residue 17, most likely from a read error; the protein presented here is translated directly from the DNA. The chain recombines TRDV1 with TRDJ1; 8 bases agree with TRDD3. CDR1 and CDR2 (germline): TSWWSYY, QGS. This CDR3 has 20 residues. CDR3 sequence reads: CALGERGYAGDKGYTDRLIF. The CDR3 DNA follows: TGTGCTCTTGGGGAACGAGGCTACGCGGGGGATAAAGGGTACACCGATAGACTCATCTTT.

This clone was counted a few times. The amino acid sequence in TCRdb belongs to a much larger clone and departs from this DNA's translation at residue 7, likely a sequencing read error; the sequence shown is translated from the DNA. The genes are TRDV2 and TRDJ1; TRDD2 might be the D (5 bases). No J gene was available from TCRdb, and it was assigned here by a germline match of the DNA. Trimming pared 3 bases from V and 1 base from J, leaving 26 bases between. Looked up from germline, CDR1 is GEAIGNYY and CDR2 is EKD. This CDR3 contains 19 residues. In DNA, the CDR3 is TGTGCCTGTGACCCTACTAGGGGCCCCCGGAGCTCTCGCACCGATAAACTCATCTTT. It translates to CACDPTRGPRSSRTDKLIF.

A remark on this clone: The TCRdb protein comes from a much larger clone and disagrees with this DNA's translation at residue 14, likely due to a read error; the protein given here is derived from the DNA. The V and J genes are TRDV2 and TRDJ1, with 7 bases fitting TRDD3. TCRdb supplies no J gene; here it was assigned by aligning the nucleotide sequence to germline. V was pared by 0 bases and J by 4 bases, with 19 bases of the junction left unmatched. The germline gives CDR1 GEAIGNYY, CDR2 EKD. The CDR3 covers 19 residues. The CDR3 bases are TGTGCCTGTGACACCGTGAGCACGGGGGATCCCGGGTCGGACGATAAACTCATCTTT. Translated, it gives CACDTVSTGDPGSDDKLIF.

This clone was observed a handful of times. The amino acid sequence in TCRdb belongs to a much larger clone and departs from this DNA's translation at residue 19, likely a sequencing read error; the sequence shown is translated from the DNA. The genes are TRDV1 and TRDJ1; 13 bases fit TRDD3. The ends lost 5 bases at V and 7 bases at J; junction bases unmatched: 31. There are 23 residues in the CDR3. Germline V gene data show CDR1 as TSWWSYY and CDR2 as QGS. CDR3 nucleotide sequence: TGTGCTCTTGGGTTCCCGGCCTTCCTAGGGCCCGTTACTGGGGGATACGCGTCCGGTAAACTCATCTTT. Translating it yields CALGFPAFLGPVTGGYASGKLIF.

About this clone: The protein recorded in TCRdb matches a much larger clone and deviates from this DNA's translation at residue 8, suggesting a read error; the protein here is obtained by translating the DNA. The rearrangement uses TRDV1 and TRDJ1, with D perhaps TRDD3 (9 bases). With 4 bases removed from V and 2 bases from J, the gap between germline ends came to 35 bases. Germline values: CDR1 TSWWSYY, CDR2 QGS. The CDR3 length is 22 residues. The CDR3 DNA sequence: TGTGCTCTTGGGGCCTACCCTGACGCCTTCCTAAAGTACTGGGGGAAAACCGATAAACTCATCTTT. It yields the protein CALGAYPDAFLKYWGKTDKLIF.

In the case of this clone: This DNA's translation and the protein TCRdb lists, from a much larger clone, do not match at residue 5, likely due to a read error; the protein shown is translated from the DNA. CDR3 bases: TGTGCCTGTGACGCCGTACTGGGGGATACGCACGCGACGGCAGCACAACTCTTCTTT. This codes for CACDAVLGDTHATAAQLFF. The rearrangement joins TRDV2 to TRDJ2; TRDD3 matches 13 bases. TCRdb lists no J gene, so it was determined here by aligning the DNA to germline. This CDR3 has 19 residues. Trimming took 3 bases from V and 6 from J; bases not matched to a gene: 15. Germline loops: CDR1 GEAIGNYY, CDR2 EKD.

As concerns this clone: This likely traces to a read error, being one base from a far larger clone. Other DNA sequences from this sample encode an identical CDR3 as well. CDR3 sequence reads: CACDTVGSIRTDKLIF. Written as DNA, the CDR3 is TGTGCCTGTGACACCGTCGGATCGATACGCACCGATAAACTCATCTTT. The rearrangement uses TRDV2 and TRDJ1; D is perhaps TRDD3 (6 bases). As TCRdb names no J gene, one was assigned here on the basis of a DNA match to germline. The length of the CDR3 is 16 residues. Germline V CDR1 and CDR2: GEAIGNYY, EKD. V was shortened by 0 bases and J by 1 base, with 14 bases between the two germline ends.

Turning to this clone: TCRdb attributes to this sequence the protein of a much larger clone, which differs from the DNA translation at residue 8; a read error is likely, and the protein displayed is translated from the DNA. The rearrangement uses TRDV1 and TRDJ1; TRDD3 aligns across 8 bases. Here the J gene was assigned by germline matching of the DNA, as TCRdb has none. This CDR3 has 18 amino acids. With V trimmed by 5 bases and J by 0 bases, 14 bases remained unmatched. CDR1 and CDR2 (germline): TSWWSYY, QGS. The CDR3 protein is CALGPGGHLVEYTDKLIF. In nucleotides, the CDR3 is TGTGCTCTTGGGCCTGGGGGACACCTCGTTGAGTACACCGATAAACTCATCTTT.

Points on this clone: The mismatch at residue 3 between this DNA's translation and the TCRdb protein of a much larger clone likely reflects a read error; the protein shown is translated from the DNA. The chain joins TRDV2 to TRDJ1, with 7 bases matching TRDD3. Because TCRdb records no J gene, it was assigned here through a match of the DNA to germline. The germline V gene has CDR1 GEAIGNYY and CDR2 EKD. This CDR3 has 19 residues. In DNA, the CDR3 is TGTGCCAGTGACCTCTTGGACCTGGGGGTCCCATCGTACACCGATAAACTCATCTTT. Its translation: CASDLLDLGVPSYTDKLIF.

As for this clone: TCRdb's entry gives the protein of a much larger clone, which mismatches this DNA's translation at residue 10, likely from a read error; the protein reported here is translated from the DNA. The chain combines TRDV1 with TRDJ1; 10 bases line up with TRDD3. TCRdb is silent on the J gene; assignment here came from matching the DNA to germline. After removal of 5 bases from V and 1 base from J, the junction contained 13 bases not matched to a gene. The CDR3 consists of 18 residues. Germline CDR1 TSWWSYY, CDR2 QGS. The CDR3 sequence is CALGKPYWGMAGTDKLIF. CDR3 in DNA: TGTGCTCTTGGGAAACCGTACTGGGGGATGGCGGGCACCGATAAACTCATCTTT.

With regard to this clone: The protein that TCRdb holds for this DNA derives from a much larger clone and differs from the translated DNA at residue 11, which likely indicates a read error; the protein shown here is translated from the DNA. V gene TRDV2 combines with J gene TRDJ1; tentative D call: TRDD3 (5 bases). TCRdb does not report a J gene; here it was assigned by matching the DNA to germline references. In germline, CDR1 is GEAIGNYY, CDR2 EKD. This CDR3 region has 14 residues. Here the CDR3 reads CACDRLRYTDRLIF. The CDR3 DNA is TGTGCCTGTGACAGGCTCCGATACACCGATAGACTCATCTTT.

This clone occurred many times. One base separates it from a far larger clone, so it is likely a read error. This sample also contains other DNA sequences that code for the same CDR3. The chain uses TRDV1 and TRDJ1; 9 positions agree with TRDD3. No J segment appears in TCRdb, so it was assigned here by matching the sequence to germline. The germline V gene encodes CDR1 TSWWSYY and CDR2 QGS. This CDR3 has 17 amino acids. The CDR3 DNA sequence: TGCGCTCTTGGGGGACCTTCCTTGTGGGGGATAAAGGCTAAACTCATCTTT. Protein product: CALGGPSLWGIKAKLIF.

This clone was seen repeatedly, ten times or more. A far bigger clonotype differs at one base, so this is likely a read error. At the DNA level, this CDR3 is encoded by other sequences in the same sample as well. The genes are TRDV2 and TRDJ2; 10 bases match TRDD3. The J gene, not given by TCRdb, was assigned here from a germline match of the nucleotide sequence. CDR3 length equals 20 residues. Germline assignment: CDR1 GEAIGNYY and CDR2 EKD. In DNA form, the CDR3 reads TGTGCCTGCGACACTATCCCTACTGGGGGATTAATTGAGTTGACAGCACAACTCTTCTTT. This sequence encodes CACDTIPTGGLIELTAQLFF.

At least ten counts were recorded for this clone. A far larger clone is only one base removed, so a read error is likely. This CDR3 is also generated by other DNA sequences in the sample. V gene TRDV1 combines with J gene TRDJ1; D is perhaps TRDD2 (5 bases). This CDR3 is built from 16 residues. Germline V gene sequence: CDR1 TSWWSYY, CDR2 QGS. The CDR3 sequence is CALGEPFPPYTDKLIF. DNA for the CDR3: TGTGCCCTTGGAGAGCCTTTTCCTCCTTACACCGATAAACTCATCTTT.

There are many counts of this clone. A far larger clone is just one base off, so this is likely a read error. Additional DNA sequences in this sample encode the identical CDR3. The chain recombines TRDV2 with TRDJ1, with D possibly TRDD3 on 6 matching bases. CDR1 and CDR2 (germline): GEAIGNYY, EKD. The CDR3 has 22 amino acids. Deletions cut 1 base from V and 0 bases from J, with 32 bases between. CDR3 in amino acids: CACDTLRDGGTNTGDYTDKLIF. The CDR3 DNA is TGTGCCTGTGACACTTTAAGGGATGGGGGGACCAACACAGGGGACTACACCGATAAACTCATCTTT.

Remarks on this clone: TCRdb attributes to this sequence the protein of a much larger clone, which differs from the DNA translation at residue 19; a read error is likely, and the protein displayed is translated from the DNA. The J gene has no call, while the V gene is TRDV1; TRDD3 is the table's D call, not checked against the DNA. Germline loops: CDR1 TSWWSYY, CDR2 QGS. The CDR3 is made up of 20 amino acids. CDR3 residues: CALGESLDYVLGDTTDKLTF. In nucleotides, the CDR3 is TGTGCTCTTGGGGAATCACTCGACTACGTACTGGGGGATACTACCGATAAACTCACCTTT.

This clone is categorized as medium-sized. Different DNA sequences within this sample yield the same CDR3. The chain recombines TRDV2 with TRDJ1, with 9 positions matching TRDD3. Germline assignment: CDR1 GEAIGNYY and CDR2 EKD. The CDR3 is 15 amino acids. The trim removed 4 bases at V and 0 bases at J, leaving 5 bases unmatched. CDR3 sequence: CACEPLGDYTDKLIF. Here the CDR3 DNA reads TGTGCCTGTGAGCCTCTGGGGGATTACACCGATAAACTCATCTTT.

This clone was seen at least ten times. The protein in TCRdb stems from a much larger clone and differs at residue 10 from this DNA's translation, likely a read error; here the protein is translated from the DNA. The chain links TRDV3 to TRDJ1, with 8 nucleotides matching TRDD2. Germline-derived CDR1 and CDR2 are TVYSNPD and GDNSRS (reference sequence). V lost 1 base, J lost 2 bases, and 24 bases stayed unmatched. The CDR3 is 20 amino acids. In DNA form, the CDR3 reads TGTGCCTTTACTGGCCTTCCTATTATCGCTAGCCCAAGAACGACCGATAAACTCATCTTT. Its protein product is CAFTGLPIIASPRTTDKLIF.